What follows are 14 T cell receptor beta chains derived from one specimen sequenced in a study of cytomegalovirus exposure and HLA in healthy donors. The table came from immunoSEQ multiplex PCR; TCRdb's copy has only in-frame clones and leaves some out. Counted here are 100,000 to 150,000 clones, around nine tenths occurring once; the ten biggest clones make up more than 1.5%. The sequencing input was PBMCs. The receptors originated from a woman aged 18-29 years in good health and CMV-seronegative.

A word on this clone: Compared with germline, one end of the junction differs, possibly owing to a read error. V is TRBV4-1 and J is TRBJ2-5, with TRBD1 as a possible D gene (5 bases). Germline CDR1 MGHRA, CDR2 YSYEKL. This CDR3 is built from 15 residues. This CDR3 is CASRQGARIQETQYF. The CDR3 region has the DNA TGCGCCAGCAGACAAGGGGCCCGTATCCAAGAGACCCAGTACTTC.

V is TRBV2 and J is TRBJ1-3; D remains unclear. V was pared by 6 bases and J by 0 bases, with 9 bases between. The CDR3 has 14 amino acids. CDR1 is SNHLY and CDR2 is FYNNEI in the germline V gene. The CDR3 DNA follows: TGTGCCAGCAGGCGTATCTCCTCTGGAAACACCATATATTTT. It codes for CASRRISSGNTIYF.

The chain carries TRBV27 and TRBJ2-1; TRBD1 aligns across 7 bases. The V segment lost 1 base and the J segment 8 bases; nucleotides outside the gene matches: 8. Germline-derived CDR1 and CDR2 are MNHEY and SMNVEV (reference sequence). There are 15 residues in the CDR3. CDR3 coding DNA: TGTGCCAGCAGTTTATGGGGAAGGGGGCGGGATGAGCAGTTCTTC. Its protein product is CASSLWGRGRDEQFF.

In this sample, this clone turned up a few times. The chain is built from TRBV18 and TRBJ2-1; TRBD2 matches 8 bases. The V gene's germline CDR1 is KGHSH and CDR2 LQKENI. This CDR3 region has 13 residues. With 5 bases clipped from V and 9 bases from J, the junction kept 6 bases outside the gene matches. The CDR3 DNA is TGTGCCAGCTCATCGGGAGGGAGTCGTGAGCAGTTCTTC. It is translated as CASSSGGSREQFF.

The chain is built from TRBV28 and TRBJ2-7; perhaps TRBD2 as D (6 bases). The CDR3 spans 14 residues. The germline CDR1 and CDR2 sequences are MDHEN and SYDVKM. V gave up 1 base and J gave up 6 bases, with 13 bases separating them. This CDR3 is CASSLSGGGSEQYF. For the CDR3, the DNA is TGTGCCAGCAGTTTATCCGGGGGTGGGAGCGAGCAGTACTTC.

This rearrangement joins TRBV2 to TRBJ1-2, with D possibly matching TRBD1 (6 bases). The CDR3 sequence is 13 residues long. V dropped 5 bases and J dropped 4 bases, with 11 bases sitting between them. Germline V gene data show CDR1 as SNHLY and CDR2 as FYNNEI. The CDR3 region is CASSLQGAYGYTF. CDR3 DNA: TGTGCCAGCAGTTTACAGGGAGCCTATGGCTACACCTTC.

The rearrangement links TRBV19 to TRBJ1-1, with a tentative D call TRBD1 (5 bases). The CDR3 totals 13 residues. In germline, CDR1 is LNHDA, CDR2 SQIVND (reference sequence). V dropped 7 bases and J dropped 5 bases, with 14 bases sitting between them. The CDR3 DNA reads as TGTGCCAGTACTATGGCGGGGGAGACTGAAGCTTTCTTT. Its translation: CASTMAGETEAFF.

J is TRBJ2-6 and V is TRBV9, with TRBD1 matching 9 bases. V dropped 4 bases and J dropped 0; count of bases not matched to a gene: 8. The V gene's germline CDR1 is SGDLS and CDR2 YYNGEE. CDR3 length: 18 amino acids. The CDR3 sequence: CASSPDGTGFSGANVLTF. CDR3 sequence (DNA): TGTGCCAGCAGCCCTGACGGGACAGGGTTCTCTGGGGCCAACGTCCTGACTTTC.

V gene TRBV13 combines with J gene TRBJ2-1; 12 nucleotides agree with TRBD2. Germline V lookup: CDR1 PRHDT, CDR2 FYEKMQ (reference sequence). The CDR3 is made up of 14 amino acids. Trimming at V came to 3 bases and at J to 9 bases, leaving 3 bases not matched to a gene. The CDR3 reads CASSLKLAGGEQFF. The CDR3 nucleotides read TGTGCCAGCAGCTTGAAACTAGCGGGAGGTGAGCAGTTCTTC.

The rearrangement joins TRBV5-6 to TRBJ1-2, with 11 bases fitting TRBD1. The CDR3 loop spans 14 amino acids. The germline V gene encodes CDR1 SGHDT and CDR2 YYEEEE. V lost 3 bases and J lost 8; bases outside the gene matches: 6. Here the CDR3 reads CASSSGTGGAGYTF. CDR3 coding DNA: TGTGCCAGCAGCTCCGGGACAGGGGGTGCGGGCTACACCTTC.

J is TRBJ2-7 and V is TRBV15; 7 bases map to TRBD1. J lost 7 bases, V lost 0 bases, and 6 bases had no gene match. Germline-derived CDR1 and CDR2 are LNHNV and YYDKDF (reference sequence). This CDR3 region has 14 residues. The CDR3 nucleotides read TGTGCCACCAGCAGAGAAAGCGACAGGGATGAGCAGTACTTC. Residues: CATSRESDRDEQYF.

V is TRBV28 and J is TRBJ1-2; TRBD1 matches 10 bases. Germline CDR1 reads MDHEN; CDR2 reads SYDVKM. There are 14 residues in the CDR3. The V gene end was trimmed by 1 base and the J gene end by 8 bases; junction bases not matched to a gene: 4. The CDR3 nucleotides read TGTGCCAGCAGTTTATTTGGGACAGGGGACGGCTACACCTTC. This encodes CASSLFGTGDGYTF.

In its sample, this clone was seen a few times. The genes are TRBV5-1 and TRBJ1-2, with TRBD1 matching over 8 bases. The CDR3 extends over 14 amino acids. V shed 5 bases and J 4 bases; nucleotides not matched to a gene: 7. Germline CDR1 SGHRS, CDR2 YFSETQ. This chain's CDR3 is CASSIPGQAYGYTF. The CDR3 DNA is TGCGCCAGCAGTATACCGGGACAGGCCTATGGCTACACCTTC.

This chain's CDR3 is CASSLGGLGRETQYF. CDR3 coding DNA: TGTGCCAGCAGCTTGGGGGGACTGGGGCGCGAGACCCAGTACTTC. The V call is TRBV5-6, the J call TRBJ2-5, with D possibly being TRBD2 (6 bases). Between the trimmed V and J ends, which lost 0 bases and 5 bases, there was a span of 14 bases. This CDR3 has 15 amino acids. The V gene's germline CDR1 is SGHDT and CDR2 YYEEEE.